The clone carrying this TCR beta chain was detected only a few times. One entry per CDR3 protein, called by TCRdb with MiXCR from the 5' RACE reads. The table lists some 97,000 distinct CDR3 sequences, less than 6.5% of them singletons, with about 12% in the top ten. The data were taken from a study of identical twins. V dropped 3 bases and J dropped 3 bases, with 11 bases sitting between them. CDR3 size: 14 residues. Germline lookup yields CDR1 WNHNN and CDR2 SYGVQD (reference sequence). Sequencing input: memory T cells sorted from blood. The chain recombines TRBV10-1 with TRBJ1-1, with a possible D match to TRBD1 (5 bases). The TCR sequence derives from a woman aged 45-65 years in good health. As DNA, the CDR3 is TGCGCCAGCAGTGAAGGCGGGGGGTACACTGAAGCTTTCTTT. Its translation is CASSEGGGYTEAFF.